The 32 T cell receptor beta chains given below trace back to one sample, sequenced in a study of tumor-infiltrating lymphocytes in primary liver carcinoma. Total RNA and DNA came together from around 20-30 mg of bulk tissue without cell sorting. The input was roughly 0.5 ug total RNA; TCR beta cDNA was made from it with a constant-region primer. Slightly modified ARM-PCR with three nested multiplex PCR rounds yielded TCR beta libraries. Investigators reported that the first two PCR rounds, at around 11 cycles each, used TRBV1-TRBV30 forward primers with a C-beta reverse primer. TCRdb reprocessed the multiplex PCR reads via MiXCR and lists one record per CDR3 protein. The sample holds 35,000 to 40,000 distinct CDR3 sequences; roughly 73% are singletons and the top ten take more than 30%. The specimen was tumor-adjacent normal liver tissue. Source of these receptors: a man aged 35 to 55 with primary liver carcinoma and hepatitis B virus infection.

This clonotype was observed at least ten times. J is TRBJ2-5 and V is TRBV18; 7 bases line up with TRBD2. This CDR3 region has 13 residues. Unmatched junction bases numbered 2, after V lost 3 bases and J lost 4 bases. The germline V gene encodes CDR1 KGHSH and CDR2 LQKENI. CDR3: CASSPVAGETQYF. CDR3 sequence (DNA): TGTGCCAGCTCACCGGTAGCGGGAGAGACCCAGTACTTC.

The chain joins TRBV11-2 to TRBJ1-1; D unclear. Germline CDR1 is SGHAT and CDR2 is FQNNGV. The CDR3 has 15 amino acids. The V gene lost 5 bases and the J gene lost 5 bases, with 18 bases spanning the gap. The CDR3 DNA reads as TGTGCCAGCAGCCCATCGGGCCCCTCGAATACTGAAGCTTTCTTT. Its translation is CASSPSGPSNTEAFF.

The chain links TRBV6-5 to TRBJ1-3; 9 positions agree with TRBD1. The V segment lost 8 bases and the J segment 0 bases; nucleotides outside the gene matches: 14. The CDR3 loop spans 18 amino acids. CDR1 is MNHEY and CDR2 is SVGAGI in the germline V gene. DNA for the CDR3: TGTGCCAGCGGTTCTGGCAGGGACAGGGTCATCTCTGGAAACACCATATATTTT. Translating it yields CASGSGRDRVISGNTIYF.

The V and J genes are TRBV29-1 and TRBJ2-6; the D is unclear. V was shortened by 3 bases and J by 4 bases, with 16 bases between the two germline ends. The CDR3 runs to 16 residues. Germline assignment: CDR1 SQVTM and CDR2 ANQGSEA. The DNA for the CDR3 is TGCAGCGTTGACGGTCTCCCCGGTTCCGGGGCCAACGTCCTGACTTTC. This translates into CSVDGLPGSGANVLTF.

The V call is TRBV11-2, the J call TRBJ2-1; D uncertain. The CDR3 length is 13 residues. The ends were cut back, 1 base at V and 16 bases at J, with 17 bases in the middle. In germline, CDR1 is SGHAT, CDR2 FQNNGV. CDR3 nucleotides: TGTGCCAGCAGCTTAGTCTATTCAGCTGAGTACTTCTTC. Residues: CASSLVYSAEYFF.

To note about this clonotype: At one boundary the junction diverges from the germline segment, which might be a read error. As DNA, the CDR3 is TGTGCCAGCAATTACTCGTGGTACGAGCAGTACTTC. Protein product: CASNYSWYEQYF. The rearrangement joins TRBV6-6 to TRBJ2-7; unclear D gene. The CDR3 extends over 12 amino acids. Germline V CDR1 and CDR2: MNHNY, SVGAGI (reference sequence).

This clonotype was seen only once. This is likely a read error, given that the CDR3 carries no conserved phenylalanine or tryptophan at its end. Here the CDR3 DNA reads TGCGCCGGCAGCCAAGACGACACAGAGACTCAGTACATC. It translates to CAGSQDDTETQYI. The chain is built from TRBV4-1 and TRBJ2-5; D remains ambiguous. This CDR3 is built from 13 residues. CDR1 is MGHRA, CDR2 YSYEKL, per germline.

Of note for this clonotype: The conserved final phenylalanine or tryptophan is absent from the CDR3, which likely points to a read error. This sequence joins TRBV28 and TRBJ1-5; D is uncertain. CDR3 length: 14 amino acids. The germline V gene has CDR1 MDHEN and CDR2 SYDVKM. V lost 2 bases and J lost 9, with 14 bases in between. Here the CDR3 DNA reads TGTGCCAGCAGTTTAGAGGGTGCGACTCTGCCCCAGCATTTA. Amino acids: CASSLEGATLPQHL.

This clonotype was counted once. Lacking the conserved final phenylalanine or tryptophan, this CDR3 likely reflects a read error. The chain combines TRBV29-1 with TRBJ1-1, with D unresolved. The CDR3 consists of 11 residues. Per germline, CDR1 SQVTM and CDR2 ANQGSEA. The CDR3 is CCVEPNTEAFL. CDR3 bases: TGCTGCGTTGAGCCTAACACTGAAGCTTTCCTT.

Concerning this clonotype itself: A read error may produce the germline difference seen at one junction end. The CDR3 reads CPSSLSLTGAADTQYF. The CDR3 bases are TGCCCCAGCAGCCTCTCCCTGACAGGGGCGGCAGATACGCAGTATTTT. This chain connects TRBV5-1 to TRBJ2-3, with TRBD1 matching 8 bases. Looked up from germline, CDR1 is SGHRS and CDR2 is YFSETQ. The CDR3 is 16 amino acids.

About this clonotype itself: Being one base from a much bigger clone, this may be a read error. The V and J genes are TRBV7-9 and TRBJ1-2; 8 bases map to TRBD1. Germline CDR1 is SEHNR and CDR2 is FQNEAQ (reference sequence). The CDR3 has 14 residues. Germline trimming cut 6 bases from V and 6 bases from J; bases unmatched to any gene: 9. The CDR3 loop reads CASSPGQGYNGYTF. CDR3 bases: TGTGCCAGCAGTCCTGGACAGGGCTACAATGGCTACACCTTC.

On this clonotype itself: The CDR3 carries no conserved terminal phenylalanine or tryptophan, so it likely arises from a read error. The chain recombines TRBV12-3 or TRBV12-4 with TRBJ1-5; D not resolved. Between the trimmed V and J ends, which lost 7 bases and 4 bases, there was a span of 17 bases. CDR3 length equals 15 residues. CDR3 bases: TGTGCCAGCACACTGGGCACCGCAATAAATCAGCCCCAGCATTCT. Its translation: CASTLGTAINQPQHS.

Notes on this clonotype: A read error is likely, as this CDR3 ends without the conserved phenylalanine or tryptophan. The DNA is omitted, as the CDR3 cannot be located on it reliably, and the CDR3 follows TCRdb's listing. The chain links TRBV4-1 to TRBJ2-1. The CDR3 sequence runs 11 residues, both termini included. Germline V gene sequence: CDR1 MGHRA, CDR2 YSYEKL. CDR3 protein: CASSHDYEKVS.

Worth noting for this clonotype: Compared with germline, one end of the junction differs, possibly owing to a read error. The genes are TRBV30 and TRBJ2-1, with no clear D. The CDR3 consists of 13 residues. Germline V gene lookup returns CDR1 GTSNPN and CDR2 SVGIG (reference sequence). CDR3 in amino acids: CAWSPKGNNEQFF. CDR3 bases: TGTGCCTGGAGTCCCAAAGGGAACAATGAACAGTTCTTC.

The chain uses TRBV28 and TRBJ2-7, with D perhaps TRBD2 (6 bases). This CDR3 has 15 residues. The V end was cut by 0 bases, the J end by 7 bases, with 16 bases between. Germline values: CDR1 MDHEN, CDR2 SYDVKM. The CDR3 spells CASSLWCGNMVEQYF. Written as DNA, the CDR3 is TGTGCCAGCAGTTTATGGTGCGGGAACATGGTTGAGCAGTACTTC.

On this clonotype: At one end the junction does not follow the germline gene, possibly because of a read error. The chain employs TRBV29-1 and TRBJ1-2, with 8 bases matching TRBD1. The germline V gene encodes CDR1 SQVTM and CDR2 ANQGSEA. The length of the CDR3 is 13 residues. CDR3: CSAATGANYGYAF. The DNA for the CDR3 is TGCAGCGCTGCGACAGGGGCTAACTATGGCTACGCCTTC.

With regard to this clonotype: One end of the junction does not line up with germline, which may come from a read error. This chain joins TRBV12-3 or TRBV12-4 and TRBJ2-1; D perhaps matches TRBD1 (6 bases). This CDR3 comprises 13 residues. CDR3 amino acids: CDSRLGQNNKQFF. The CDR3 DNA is TGTGACAGCAGACTCGGACAGAACAATAAGCAGTTCTTC.

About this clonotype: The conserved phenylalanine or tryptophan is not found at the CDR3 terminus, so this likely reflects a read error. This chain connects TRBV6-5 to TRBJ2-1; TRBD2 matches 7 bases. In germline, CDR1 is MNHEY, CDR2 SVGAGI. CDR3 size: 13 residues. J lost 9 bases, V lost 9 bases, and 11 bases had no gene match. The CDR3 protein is CARGSGRAGEQFL. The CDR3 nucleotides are TGTGCCAGAGGTAGTGGGAGGGCCGGTGAGCAGTTCCTC.

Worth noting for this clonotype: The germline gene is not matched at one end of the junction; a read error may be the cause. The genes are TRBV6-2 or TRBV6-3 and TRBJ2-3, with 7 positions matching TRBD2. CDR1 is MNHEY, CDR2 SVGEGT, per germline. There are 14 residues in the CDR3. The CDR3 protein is CVSSYSTSTDMQYF. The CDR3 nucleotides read TGTGTCAGCAGTTACTCGACTAGCACAGATATGCAGTATTTT.

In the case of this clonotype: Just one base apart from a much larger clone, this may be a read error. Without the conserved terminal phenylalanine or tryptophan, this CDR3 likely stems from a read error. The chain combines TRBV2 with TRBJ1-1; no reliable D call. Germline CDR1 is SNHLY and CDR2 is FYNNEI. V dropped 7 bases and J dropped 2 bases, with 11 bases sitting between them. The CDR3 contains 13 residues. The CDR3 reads CASNEQANTEAFC. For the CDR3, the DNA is TGTGCCAGCAACGAGCAGGCCAACACTGAAGCTTTCTGT.

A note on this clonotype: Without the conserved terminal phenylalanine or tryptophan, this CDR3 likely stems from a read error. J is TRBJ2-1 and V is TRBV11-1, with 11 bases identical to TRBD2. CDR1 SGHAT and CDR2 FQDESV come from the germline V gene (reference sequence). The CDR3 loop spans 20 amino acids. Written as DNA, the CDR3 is TGTGCCTGCAGCGTAGGAAAGACTAGCGGGGCCTCACGGTTCGGCAATGAGCAGTTCTCC. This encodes CACSVGKTSGASRFGNEQFS.

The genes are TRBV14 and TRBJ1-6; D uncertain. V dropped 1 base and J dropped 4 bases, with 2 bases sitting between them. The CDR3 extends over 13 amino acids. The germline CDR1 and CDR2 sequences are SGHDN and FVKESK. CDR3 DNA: TGTGCCAGCAGCCAAGTGTATAATTCACCCCTCCACTTT. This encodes CASSQVYNSPLHF.

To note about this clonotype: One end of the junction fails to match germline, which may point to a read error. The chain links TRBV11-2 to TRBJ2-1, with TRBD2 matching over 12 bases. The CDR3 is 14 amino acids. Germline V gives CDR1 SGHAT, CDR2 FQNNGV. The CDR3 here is CAYSLDTSGRSLYF. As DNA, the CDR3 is TGTGCCTACAGCTTAGATACTAGCGGGAGGTCTCTGTACTTC.

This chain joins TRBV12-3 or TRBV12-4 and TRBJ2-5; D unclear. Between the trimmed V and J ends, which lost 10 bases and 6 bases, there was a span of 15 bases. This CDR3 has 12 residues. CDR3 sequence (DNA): TGTGCCAATACCCTGGAGATGAAGACCCAGTACTTC. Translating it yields CANTLEMKTQYF.

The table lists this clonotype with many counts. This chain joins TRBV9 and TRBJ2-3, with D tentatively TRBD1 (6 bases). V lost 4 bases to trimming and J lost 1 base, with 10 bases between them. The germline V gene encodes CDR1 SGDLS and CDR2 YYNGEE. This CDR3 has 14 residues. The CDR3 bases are TGTGCCAGCAGCCAGGGGACCGGCACAGATACGCAGTATTTT. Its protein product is CASSQGTGTDTQYF.

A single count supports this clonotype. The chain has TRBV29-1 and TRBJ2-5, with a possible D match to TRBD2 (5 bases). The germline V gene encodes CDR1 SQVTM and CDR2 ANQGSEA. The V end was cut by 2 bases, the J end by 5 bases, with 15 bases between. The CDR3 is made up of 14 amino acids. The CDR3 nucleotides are TGCAGCGTTGAATCCGCGGGTAGATCGGAGACCCAGTACTTC. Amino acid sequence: CSVESAGRSETQYF.

For the CDR3, the DNA is TGTGCCAGCAGTTTTAAACAGGGGGCAGGACAGCCCCAGCATTTT. As protein: CASSFKQGAGQPQHF. V and J are TRBV6-6 and TRBJ1-5; 9 positions match TRBD1. Germline V gene data show CDR1 as MNHNY and CDR2 as SVGAGI (reference sequence). The V segment lost 4 bases and the J segment 7 bases; nucleotides outside the gene matches: 8. The CDR3 contains 15 residues.

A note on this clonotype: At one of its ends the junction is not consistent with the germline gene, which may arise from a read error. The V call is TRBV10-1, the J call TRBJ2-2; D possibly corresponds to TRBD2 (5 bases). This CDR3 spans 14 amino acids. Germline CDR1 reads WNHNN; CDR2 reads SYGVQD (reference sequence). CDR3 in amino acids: CASSEGTDTGELFF. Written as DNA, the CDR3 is TGCGCCAGCTCCGAAGGCACAGACACTGGGGAGCTGTTCTTT.

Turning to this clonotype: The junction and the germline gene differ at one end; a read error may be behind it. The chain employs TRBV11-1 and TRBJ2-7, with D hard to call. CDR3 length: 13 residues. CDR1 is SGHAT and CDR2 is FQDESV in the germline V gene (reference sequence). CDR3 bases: TGTGGCAGCTGCGAGAAGCGATCCTACGAGCAGTACTTC. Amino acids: CGSCEKRSYEQYF.

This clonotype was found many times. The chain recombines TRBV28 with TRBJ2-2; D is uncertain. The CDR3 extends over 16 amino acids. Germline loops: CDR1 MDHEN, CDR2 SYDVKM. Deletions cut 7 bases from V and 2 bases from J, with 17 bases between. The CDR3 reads CASIPLPKLNTGELFF. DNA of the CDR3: TGTGCCAGCATCCCACTCCCCAAACTTAACACCGGGGAGCTGTTTTTT.

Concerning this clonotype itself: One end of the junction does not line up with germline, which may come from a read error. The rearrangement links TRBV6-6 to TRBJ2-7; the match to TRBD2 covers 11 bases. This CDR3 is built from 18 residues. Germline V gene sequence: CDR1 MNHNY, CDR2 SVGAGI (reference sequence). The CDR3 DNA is TGTGCCCGCAGTTACTCCGGACTAGCGGGCTTAAGCTCCTACGAGCAGCACTTC. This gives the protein CARSYSGLAGLSSYEQHF.

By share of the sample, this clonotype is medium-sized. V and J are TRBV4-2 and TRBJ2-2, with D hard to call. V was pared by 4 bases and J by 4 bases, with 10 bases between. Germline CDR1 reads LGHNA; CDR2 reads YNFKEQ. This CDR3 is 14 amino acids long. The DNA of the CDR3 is TGTGCCAGCAGCCCGGAACGTTCCACCGGGGAGCTGTTTTTT. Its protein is CASSPERSTGELFF.